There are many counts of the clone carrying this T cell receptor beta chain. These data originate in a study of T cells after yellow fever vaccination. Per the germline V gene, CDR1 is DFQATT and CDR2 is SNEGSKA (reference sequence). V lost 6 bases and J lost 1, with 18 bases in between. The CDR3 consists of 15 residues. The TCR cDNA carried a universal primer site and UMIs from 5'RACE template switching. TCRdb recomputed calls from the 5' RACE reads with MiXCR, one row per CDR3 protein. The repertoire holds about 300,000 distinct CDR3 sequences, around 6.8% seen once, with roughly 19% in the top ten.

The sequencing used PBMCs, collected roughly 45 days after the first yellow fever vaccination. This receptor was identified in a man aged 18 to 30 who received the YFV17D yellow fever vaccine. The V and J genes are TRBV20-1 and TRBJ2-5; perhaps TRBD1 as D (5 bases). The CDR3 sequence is CSASPLGVIQETQYF. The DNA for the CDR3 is TGCAGTGCCAGCCCCCTAGGGGTGATCCAAGAGACCCAGTACTTC.